These T cell receptor beta chains were read from a single sample in a study of T cell responses to AZD1222 COVID-19 vaccine. Generated by immunoSEQ multiplex PCR, the TCRdb table keeps only in-frame clones and is missing some. This sample has 140,000 to 150,000 clones; around nine tenths occur once, and the top ten carry roughly 2.9%. Sample: peripheral blood, taken on day 0 of MenACWY control vaccination. The origin of the receptors is an adult in good health. Both conserved end residues are part of each CDR3. Fields, in order: CDR3 protein, CDR3 DNA, D gene, V gene, J gene, clone size. A D gene is named only where the DNA matches it firmly. For some rows the clone size is stated as once, few or many, or as a class when expanded; others skip it.

CDR3: CASSPGGASTEAFF
DNA: TGTGCCAGCAGCCCAGGGGGCGCGAGTACTGAAGCTTTCTTT
D: TRBD1
V: TRBV7-2
J: TRBJ1-1
size: NA

CDR3: CASSWTGLTNTEAFF
DNA: TGCGCCAGCAGCTGGACAGGCCTTACTAACACTGAAGCTTTCTTT
D: TRBD1
V: TRBV5-1
J: TRBJ1-1
size: NA

CDR3: CASSLNRGDIQYF
DNA: TGTGCCAGCAGTTTAAACAGGGGGGACATTCAGTACTTC
D: TRBD1
V: TRBV6-2/TRBV6-3
J: TRBJ2-4
size: NA

CDR3: CAMKPGGNSPLHF
DNA: TGTGCCATGAAGCCTGGGGGTAATTCACCCCTCCACTTT
D: NA
V: TRBV10-3
J: TRBJ1-6
size: NA

CDR3: CASSQVDSAFF
DNA: TGTGCCAGCAGCCAAGTGGATTCAGCTTTCTTT
D: NA
V: TRBV3-1/TRBV3-2
J: TRBJ1-1
size: NA

CDR3: CASSLEGPYEQYF
DNA: TGTGCCAGCAGCTTGGAGGGACCCTACGAGCAGTACTTC
D: NA
V: TRBV5-4
J: TRBJ2-7
size: NA

CDR3: CASRPSGSTDTQYF
DNA: TGTGCCAGCCGCCCTAGCGGGAGCACAGATACGCAGTATTTT
D: TRBD2
V: TRBV6-8
J: TRBJ2-3
size: NA

CDR3: CASRGVGTEAFF
DNA: TGTGCCAGCAGGGGGGTCGGCACTGAAGCTTTCTTT
D: NA
V: TRBV27
J: TRBJ1-1
size: NA

CDR3: CASSFAIQGYGYTF
DNA: TGCGCCAGCAGCTTTGCGATACAGGGATATGGCTACACCTTC
D: NA
V: TRBV5-1
J: TRBJ1-2
size: once

CDR3: CASSSDRLNSAQHF
DNA: TGTGCCAGCAGCTCGGACAGGCTCAATTCGGCCCAGCATTTT
D: TRBD1
V: TRBV5-8
J: TRBJ1-5
size: NA

CDR3: CASSMAPGLGPQYF
DNA: TGTGCCAGTAGTATGGCCCCGGGCTTAGGGCCCCAGTACTTC
D: NA
V: TRBV19
J: TRBJ2-5
size: NA

CDR3: CASSPGGDTVLTYEQYF
DNA: TGTGCCAGCAGCCCCGGGGGGGACACTGTCTTAACCTACGAGCAGTACTTC
D: TRBD2
V: TRBV7-9
J: TRBJ2-7
size: NA

CDR3: CASSPRGLAGENEQYF
DNA: TGTGCCAGCAGCCCCCGCGGACTAGCGGGAGAAAACGAGCAGTACTTC
D: TRBD2
V: TRBV7-8
J: TRBJ2-7
size: NA

CDR3: CATSDPGTGNTGELFF
DNA: TGTGCCACCAGTGACCCTGGGACAGGGAACACCGGGGAGCTGTTTTTT
D: TRBD1
V: TRBV24-1
J: TRBJ2-2
size: NA

CDR3: CASSYSLAGRDTQYF
DNA: TGTGCCAGCAGTTACTCGCTAGCGGGAAGGGATACGCAGTATTTT
D: TRBD2
V: TRBV6-5
J: TRBJ2-3
size: NA

CDR3: CASSQVPGLSPGELFF
DNA: TGCGCCAGCAGCCAAGTGCCAGGCCTCAGTCCCGGGGAGCTGTTTTTT
D: NA
V: TRBV4-1
J: TRBJ2-2
size: once

CDR3: CASSPGQGASNSPLHF
DNA: TGTGCCAGCTCACCAGGACAGGGTGCAAGTAATTCACCCCTCCACTTT
D: TRBD1
V: TRBV18
J: TRBJ1-6
size: few

CDR3: CASSLRGDSYEQYF
DNA: TGTGCCAGCAGTTTAAGGGGCGACTCCTACGAGCAGTACTTC
D: NA
V: TRBV27
J: TRBJ2-7
size: NA

CDR3: CASSPTTTMNTEAFF
DNA: TGTGCCAGCAGCCCGACAACTACCATGAACACTGAAGCTTTCTTT
D: NA
V: TRBV7-2
J: TRBJ1-1
size: NA

CDR3: CASSSTDSSNQPQHF
DNA: TGTGCCAGCAGCTCGACAGATTCGAGCAATCAGCCCCAGCATTTT
D: NA
V: TRBV7-8
J: TRBJ1-5
size: NA

CDR3: CASNQGDRGIKPQHF
DNA: TGTGCCAGCAATCAGGGGGACAGGGGAATAAAGCCCCAGCATTTT
D: TRBD1
V: TRBV5-8
J: TRBJ1-5
size: once

CDR3: CASSSAARRTNEQFF
DNA: TGTGCCAGTAGTAGCGCGGCCCGAAGGACCAATGAGCAGTTCTTC
D: NA
V: TRBV19
J: TRBJ2-1
size: NA

CDR3: CASSLERAMNTEAFF
DNA: TGCGCCAGCAGCTTGGAAAGGGCCATGAACACTGAAGCTTTCTTT
D: NA
V: TRBV5-1
J: TRBJ1-1
size: NA

CDR3: CSHGAREQFF
DNA: TGCAGTCATGGCGCCAGGGAGCAGTTCTTC
D: NA
V: TRBV20-1
J: TRBJ2-1
size: NA

CDR3: CASSPINRERQAFF
DNA: TGTGCCAGCTCACCCATAAACAGGGAACGGCAAGCTTTCTTT
D: NA
V: TRBV18
J: TRBJ1-1
size: NA

CDR3: CASSQGTSGQTQYF
DNA: TGTGCCAGCTCCCAAGGGACTAGCGGACAGACCCAGTACTTC
D: TRBD2
V: TRBV18
J: TRBJ2-5
size: NA

CDR3: CASSLVGGQASYEQYF
DNA: TGTGCCAGCAGCTTGGTCGGGGGACAAGCCTCCTACGAGCAGTACTTC
D: NA
V: TRBV5-5
J: TRBJ2-7
size: once

CDR3: CAITGGGSWEQYF
DNA: TGTGCCATCACAGGAGGCGGATCTTGGGAGCAGTACTTC
D: NA
V: TRBV10-3
J: TRBJ2-7
size: NA

CDR3: CASAPGGAVGYGYTF
DNA: TGTGCCAGCGCCCCTGGAGGGGCAGTAGGGTATGGCTACACCTTC
D: NA
V: TRBV6-4
J: TRBJ1-2
size: NA

CDR3: CATSRDSDPGYNEQFF
DNA: TGTGCCACCAGCAGAGATAGCGATCCCGGGTACAATGAGCAGTTCTTC
D: NA
V: TRBV15
J: TRBJ2-1
size: NA

CDR3: CASSRGQDNSNQPQHF
DNA: TGTGCCAGTAGTAGGGGGCAGGACAATAGCAATCAGCCCCAGCATTTT
D: NA
V: TRBV19
J: TRBJ1-5
size: NA

CDR3: CASSQDLGGSYEQYF
DNA: TGTGCCAGCAGCCAAGATCTCGGGGGTTCTTACGAGCAGTACTTC
D: NA
V: TRBV4-2
J: TRBJ2-7
size: few

CDR3: CASRLAGGMETQYF
DNA: TGTGCCAGCAGACTAGCGGGAGGGATGGAGACCCAGTACTTC
D: TRBD2
V: TRBV3-1/TRBV3-2
J: TRBJ2-5
size: NA

CDR3: CASSVDSGGNQPQHF
DNA: TGTGCCAGCAGCGTAGACAGCGGCGGCAATCAGCCCCAGCATTTT
D: NA
V: TRBV7-9
J: TRBJ1-5
size: NA

CDR3: CASSQVGPGGTPNYGYTF
DNA: TGTGCCAGCAGCCAAGTAGGGCCGGGGGGCACACCTAACTATGGCTACACCTTC
D: NA
V: TRBV4-2
J: TRBJ1-2
size: NA

CDR3: CASSLYGGRSDEQYF
DNA: TGTGCCAGCAGCTTATATGGGGGGAGGAGCGACGAGCAGTACTTC
D: NA
V: TRBV7-8
J: TRBJ2-7
size: NA

CDR3: CAWNKMNTGELFF
DNA: TGTGCCTGGAACAAGATGAACACCGGGGAGCTGTTTTTT
D: NA
V: TRBV30
J: TRBJ2-2
size: NA

CDR3: CASSLDGLYGYTF
DNA: TGTGCCAGCAGTTTGGACGGCCTCTATGGCTACACCTTC
D: NA
V: TRBV12-3/TRBV12-4
J: TRBJ1-2
size: NA

CDR3: CASSLVAGGEDTQYF
DNA: TGCGCCAGCAGCTTGGTGGCAGGGGGCGAAGATACGCAGTATTTT
D: TRBD1
V: TRBV5-1
J: TRBJ2-3
size: NA

CDR3: CASSQEAQGFYGYTF
DNA: TGTGCCAGCAGCCAAGAGGCGCAGGGCTTCTATGGCTACACCTTC
D: NA
V: TRBV3-1/TRBV3-2
J: TRBJ1-2
size: NA

CDR3: CASSTLPGANTEAFF
DNA: TGTGCCAGTAGTACCCTTCCAGGGGCGAACACTGAAGCTTTCTTT
D: NA
V: TRBV19
J: TRBJ1-1
size: NA

CDR3: CASSPGTGRTEAFF
DNA: TGTGCCAGTAGTCCCGGGACAGGGAGAACTGAAGCTTTCTTT
D: TRBD1
V: TRBV19
J: TRBJ1-1
size: once

CDR3: CASSHTLTGVSGTEAFF
DNA: TGTGCCAGCTCACATACATTGACAGGGGTGTCGGGCACTGAAGCTTTCTTT
D: TRBD1
V: TRBV18
J: TRBJ1-1
size: NA

CDR3: CSVVNVEYGYTF
DNA: TGCAGCGTTGTTAATGTAGAGTATGGCTACACCTTC
D: NA
V: TRBV29-1
J: TRBJ1-2
size: NA

CDR3: CASSLKGNEQYF
DNA: TGTGCCAGCAGTTTAAAGGGGAACGAGCAGTACTTC
D: NA
V: TRBV27
J: TRBJ2-7
size: NA

CDR3: CASAGEGWDYGYTF
DNA: TGTGCCAGCGCTGGAGAGGGGTGGGACTATGGCTACACCTTC
D: NA
V: TRBV6-5
J: TRBJ1-2
size: NA

CDR3: CASSVGGASNYGYTF
DNA: TGTGCCAGCAGCGTAGGAGGAGCCTCAAACTATGGCTACACCTTC
D: NA
V: TRBV9
J: TRBJ1-2
size: NA